The 5 T cell receptor beta chains below were found in one sample sequenced in a study of T cell changes during pregnancy in multiple sclerosis. Generated by immunoSEQ multiplex PCR, the TCRdb table keeps only in-frame clones and is missing some. The table lists some 60,000 clones, roughly 88% of them singletons. This specimen was peripheral blood, taken in the third trimester of pregnancy. The receptor source for this set is a female donor in good health, enrolled as a control in a pregnancy study.

CDR3 DNA sequence: TGTGCCAGCAGCTTAGCCAGGGCGTCCACTGAAGCTTTCTTT. It is translated as CASSLARASTEAFF. The chain combines TRBV7-2 with TRBJ1-1, with D maybe TRBD1 (5 bases). V was shortened by 0 bases and J by 4 bases, with 9 bases between the two germline ends. From germline, CDR1 is SGHTA and CDR2 FQGNSA. This CDR3 region has 14 residues.

This sequence joins TRBV7-2 and TRBJ2-3, with 11 bases matching TRBD2. The ends lost 5 bases at V and 4 bases at J; junction bases unmatched: 8. In germline, CDR1 is SGHTA, CDR2 FQGNSA. The CDR3 extends over 16 amino acids. The CDR3 sequence is CASSRLAGGVADTQYF. The CDR3 nucleotides read TGTGCCAGCAGCCGCTTAGCGGGAGGGGTCGCAGATACGCAGTATTTT. The full variable domain, its missing parts supplied by reference TRBV7-2 and TRBJ2-3, is GAGVSQSPSNKVTEKGKDVELRCDPISGHTALYWYRQSLGQGLEFLIYFQGNSAPDKSGLPSDRFSAERTGGSVSTLTIQRTQQEDSAVYLCASSRLAGGVADTQYFGPGTRLTVL.

The gene calls are TRBV10-2 and TRBJ2-6; 9 positions match TRBD1. The J segment lost 1 base and the V segment lost 5 bases, leaving 3 bases of the junction unmatched. The CDR3 extends over 16 amino acids. Germline V CDR1 and CDR2: WSHSY, SAAADI. CDR3 coding DNA: TGCGCCAGCAGTCCCGGGACAGGGTCTGGGGCCAACGTCCTGACTTTC. Its protein product is CASSPGTGSGANVLTF.

The genes are TRBV10-3 and TRBJ1-1; D is uncertain. The CDR3 has 12 amino acids. In germline, CDR1 is ENHRY, CDR2 SYGVKD. The germline V and J ends were trimmed by 4 bases and 0 bases, with 3 bases remaining between them. In DNA, the CDR3 is TGTGCCATCAGTGCGTTGAACACTGAAGCTTTCTTT. Amino acids: CAISALNTEAFF.

The rearrangement joins TRBV15 to TRBJ1-1, with 8 bases matching TRBD1. Germline V gives CDR1 LNHNV, CDR2 YYDKDF (reference sequence). With V trimmed by 2 bases and J by 0 bases, 11 bases remained unmatched. CDR3 length: 18 amino acids. The CDR3 reads CATSRRDRGGSVNTEAFF. The CDR3 DNA follows: TGTGCCACCAGCAGAAGAGACAGGGGCGGTTCGGTGAACACTGAAGCTTTCTTT.